The 24 T cell receptor beta chains reported below all come from one sample, sequenced in a study of response to subunit inactivated influenza vaccine. A single record per CDR3 protein comes from TCRdb applying MiXCR to the RT-PCR reads. The data hold roughly 570,000 distinct CDR3 sequences, with about an eighth observed a single time. Here the sequenced sample was PBMCs from blood, taken more than 35 days after vaccination. Every receptor here comes from a man between 45 and 60 years old who received an inactivated influenza vaccine.

The rearrangement links TRBV6-5 to TRBJ1-6; maybe TRBD1 (5 bases). CDR1 is MNHEY and CDR2 is SVGAGI in the germline V gene. Trimming cost V 1 base and J 5 bases, with 12 bases left between them. The CDR3 extends over 16 amino acids. CDR3 sequence reads: CASSYWGGIDNSPLHF. The CDR3, as DNA: TGTGCCAGCAGTTACTGGGGGGGAATTGATAATTCACCCCTCCACTTT.

The rearrangement uses TRBV28 and TRBJ2-1, with D unresolved. V lost 5 bases and J lost 5, with 16 bases in between. From germline, CDR1 is MDHEN and CDR2 SYDVKM. CDR3 size: 15 residues. The CDR3 reads CASSPDFSAHNEQFF. CDR3 nucleotide sequence: TGTGCCAGCAGTCCAGACTTCAGCGCTCACAATGAGCAGTTCTTC.

V usage is TRBV4-3 and J usage is TRBJ1-2; maybe TRBD1 (6 bases). The CDR3 consists of 16 residues. Germline CDR1 reads LGHNA; CDR2 reads YSLEER. The V gene lost 0 bases and the J gene lost 4 bases, with 15 bases spanning the gap. CDR3 loop: CASSQDPITGSYGYTF. The CDR3 DNA sequence: TGCGCCAGCAGCCAAGATCCAATAACAGGGTCCTATGGCTACACCTTC.

This sequence joins TRBV12-3 or TRBV12-4 and TRBJ2-5; 8 positions agree with TRBD2. Trimming at V came to 2 bases and at J to 4 bases, leaving 3 bases not matched to a gene. CDR3 length: 14 residues. This chain's CDR3 is CASSLKAGGETQYF. The CDR3 coding sequence is TGTGCCAGCAGTTTAAAGGCGGGGGGAGAGACCCAGTACTTC.

This chain links TRBV4-3 with TRBJ1-6, with D uncertain. V lost 0 bases and J lost 10, with 16 bases in between. Germline-derived CDR1 and CDR2 are LGHNA and YSLEER. This CDR3 region has 16 residues. The DNA of the CDR3 is TGCGCCAGCAGCCAAGATCGAGGAGGGTTTGGGTCACCCCTCCACTTT. Translated, it gives CASSQDRGGFGSPLHF.

J is TRBJ2-7 and V is TRBV3-1; TRBD1 might be the D (6 bases). The CDR3 runs 14 residues. Germline V gene sequence: CDR1 LGHDT, CDR2 YNNKEL (reference sequence). V dropped 4 bases and J dropped 0 bases, with 10 bases sitting between them. The DNA for the CDR3 is TGTGCCAGCAGCCGACAGGACGGCTCCTACGAGCAGTACTTC. This codes for CASSRQDGSYEQYF.

This clonotype was found a few times. The chain couples TRBV7-9 to TRBJ2-7, with D unresolved. Trimming pared 3 bases from V and 0 bases from J, leaving 9 bases between. This CDR3 comprises 14 residues. Germline-derived CDR1 and CDR2 are SEHNR and FQNEAQ (reference sequence). CDR3 DNA: TGTGCCAGCAGCTTCGGACGGTTCTCCTACGAGCAGTACTTC. Translating it yields CASSFGRFSYEQYF.

This clonotype was counted at least ten times. The chain is built from TRBV6-5 and TRBJ2-5; weak D call: TRBD2 (5 bases). V was trimmed by 2 bases and J by 9 bases, leaving 13 bases between them. The CDR3 extends over 13 amino acids. Germline lookup yields CDR1 MNHEY and CDR2 SVGAGI. CDR3 in amino acids: CASSYARLGAQYF. The CDR3 DNA reads TGTGCCAGCAGTTACGCGCGCCTCGGGGCCCAGTACTTC.

This clonotype came up a few times. The J gene is TRBJ2-1, the V gene TRBV7-9; 9 bases align to TRBD2. The ends lost 4 bases at V and 6 bases at J; junction bases unmatched: 13. The CDR3 is made up of 17 amino acids. Germline V gene lookup returns CDR1 SEHNR and CDR2 FQNEAQ (reference sequence). The CDR3, as DNA: TGTGCCAGCAGCTCCATCGGGCGAGCGGGAGGCCTCAATGAGCAGTTCTTC. Translated, it gives CASSSIGRAGGLNEQFF.

V is TRBV9 and J is TRBJ2-5, with 7 nucleotides matching TRBD2. Per the germline V gene, CDR1 is SGDLS and CDR2 is YYNGEE. The trim removed 4 bases at V and 3 bases at J, leaving 6 bases unmatched. The CDR3 is 14 residues long. The CDR3 here is CASSPRTSEETQYF. In DNA form, the CDR3 reads TGTGCCAGCAGCCCCCGGACTAGTGAAGAGACCCAGTACTTC.

The chain carries TRBV19 and TRBJ1-5; 7 nucleotides agree with TRBD1. The CDR3 is made up of 14 amino acids. The germline V gene encodes CDR1 LNHDA and CDR2 SQIVND (reference sequence). The ends lost 7 bases at V and 3 bases at J; junction bases unmatched: 6. CDR3 sequence reads: CASTTGDLNQPQHF. The CDR3 bases are TGTGCCAGTACAACAGGGGACCTCAATCAGCCCCAGCATTTT.

The chain uses TRBV4-3 and TRBJ1-2; D is unresolved. CDR3 length: 14 amino acids. Trimming removed 0 bases from V and 8 bases from J, with 13 bases in between. CDR1 and CDR2 from the germline V gene are LGHNA and YSLEER. CDR3 region: CASSQDASLLGYTF. CDR3 in DNA: TGCGCCAGCAGCCAAGACGCCAGCCTCTTGGGCTACACCTTC.

This clonotype has at least ten counts. The chain couples TRBV7-8 to TRBJ1-5; 7 bases are a match to TRBD1. The ends lost 0 bases at V and 3 bases at J; junction bases unmatched: 5. CDR3 size: 16 residues. Per germline, CDR1 SGHVS and CDR2 FQNEAQ. CDR3 coding DNA: TGTGCCAGCAGCTTAGCTACAGGGGTCGACAATCAGCCCCAGCATTTT. This sequence encodes CASSLATGVDNQPQHF.

For this clonotype: Possible read error: a much larger clone is one base away. The gene calls are TRBV6-5 and TRBJ2-4, with TRBD2 identical over 8 bases. Germline lookup yields CDR1 MNHEY and CDR2 SVGAGI. CDR3 length: 14 residues. The chain's CDR3 is CASSYGTSGNILYF. For the CDR3, the DNA is TGTGCCAGCAGTTACGGTACTAGCGGAAACATTCTGTACTTC.

This clonotype appeared a few times. V gene TRBV2 combines with J gene TRBJ2-1, with 7 nucleotides matching TRBD1. Trimming at V came to 6 bases and at J to 0 bases, leaving 5 bases not matched to a gene. Germline CDR1 is SNHLY and CDR2 is FYNNEI. The CDR3 is made up of 15 amino acids. This chain's CDR3 is CASRVGTASYNEQFF. CDR3 nucleotide sequence: TGTGCCAGCAGGGTGGGGACAGCCTCCTACAATGAGCAGTTCTTC.

Remarks on this clonotype: The junction departs from the called germline gene at one end, perhaps through a read error. The chain has TRBV6-1 and TRBJ2-3, with D tentatively TRBD1 (7 bases). The CDR3 contains 19 residues. Germline loops: CDR1 MNHNS, CDR2 SASEGT. The CDR3 nucleotides are TGTGCCATCAGTGTGCGGGACAGAGATTTACAACAGCTCACAGATACGCAGTATTTT. Amino acid sequence: CAISVRDRDLQQLTDTQYF.

Many counts were recorded for this clonotype. The chain recombines TRBV5-6 with TRBJ1-2; D unclear. V was pared by 1 base and J by 4 bases, with 11 bases between. The CDR3 runs 14 residues. Germline assignment: CDR1 SGHDT and CDR2 YYEEEE. The CDR3 DNA reads as TGTGCCAGCAGCTTGACGGTTGGGGTCTATGGCTACACCTTC. Amino acids: CASSLTVGVYGYTF. Supplemented by reference TRBV5-6 and TRBJ1-2, the full variable domain reads DAGVTQSPTHLIKTRGQQVTLRCSPKSGHDTVSWYQQALGQGPQFIFQYYEEEERQRGNFPDRFSGHQFPNYSSELNVNALLLGDSALYLCASSLTVGVYGYTFGSGTRLTVV.

The J gene is TRBJ2-2, the V gene TRBV7-8; D call uncertain. Germline CDR1 SGHVS, CDR2 FQNEAQ. Trimming cost V 5 bases and J 4 bases, with 14 bases left between them. There are 15 residues in the CDR3. CDR3 sequence: CASSPPLRTTGELFF. Written as DNA, the CDR3 is TGTGCCAGCAGCCCACCCCTTAGAACCACCGGGGAGCTGTTTTTT.

This CDR3 is CASSLAGQDNYGYTF. CDR3 coding DNA: TGTGCCAGCAGTTTAGCCGGACAAGATAACTATGGCTACACCTTC. This rearrangement joins TRBV28 to TRBJ1-2, with a possible D match to TRBD1 (5 bases). This CDR3 comprises 15 residues. Germline V gene lookup returns CDR1 MDHEN and CDR2 SYDVKM. The ends were cut back, 2 bases at V and 1 base at J, with 11 bases in the middle.

There are a few counts of this clonotype. This chain connects TRBV7-3 to TRBJ2-7, with 7 bases lining up with TRBD2. With 0 bases clipped from V and 4 bases from J, the junction kept 6 bases outside the gene matches. CDR1 and CDR2 (germline): SGHTA, FQGTGA. CDR3 length: 15 amino acids. The CDR3 DNA is TGTGCCAGCAGCTTAACCCCCAGCGGGAAGTACGAGCAGTACTTC. Its translation is CASSLTPSGKYEQYF.

For the CDR3, the DNA is TGTGCCAGCTCACCACGTTTCGGGGTAGAGACCCAGTACTTC. Its translation is CASSPRFGVETQYF. The gene calls are TRBV18 and TRBJ2-5, with D perhaps TRBD2 (5 bases). CDR3 length: 14 residues. CDR1 is KGHSH, CDR2 LQKENI, per germline. V was clipped by 1 base and J by 4 bases, with 10 bases between them.

This clonotype was found many times. The J gene is TRBJ1-1, the V gene TRBV7-9, with TRBD1 identical over 10 bases. CDR1 and CDR2 from the germline V gene are SEHNR and FQNEAQ (reference sequence). The CDR3 is made up of 13 amino acids. Trimming at V came to 6 bases and at J to 7 bases, leaving 5 bases not matched to a gene. CDR3 protein: CASRKDRGGEAFF. The CDR3 nucleotides are TGTGCCAGCAGGAAGGACAGGGGGGGTGAAGCTTTCTTT.

The V call is TRBV7-8, the J call TRBJ2-5, with 9 bases identical to TRBD2. The J segment lost 1 base and the V segment lost 3 bases, leaving 6 bases of the junction unmatched. From germline, CDR1 is SGHVS and CDR2 FQNEAQ. The CDR3 covers 16 residues. CDR3 sequence reads: CASSFSGGIIQETQYF. The CDR3 nucleotides read TGTGCCAGCAGCTTCAGCGGGGGGATAATCCAAGAGACCCAGTACTTC.

The chain combines TRBV6-1 with TRBJ2-2; D is perhaps TRBD1 or TRBD2 (6 bases each). The length of the CDR3 is 15 residues. Germline lookup yields CDR1 MNHNS and CDR2 SASEGT. The V gene lost 7 bases and the J gene lost 5 bases, with 17 bases spanning the gap. Here the CDR3 DNA reads TGTGCCAGCACCGGTGGGGGGCTGAGGACCGGGGAGCTGTTTTTT. It is translated as CASTGGGLRTGELFF.